Each of the 17 T cell receptor beta chains below was sequenced from the same sample in a study of T cells in women clearing cervical HPV infection (dated by TCRdb to the late 2010s). The library came from the immunoSEQ multiplex PCR assay. The table was pulled from immuneACCESS by TCRdb, which kept in-frame rearrangements only. Such tables lose some clones; where checked, under half of the loss comes from unresolved V genes, and the rest has no known cause. The sample table on file contains some 20,000 clones. The ten largest clones take up 5.5% to 8% of the sample. Specimen: blood buffy coat. The receptors were gathered from a woman aged 18-70 years with a cervical HPV16 infection that either progressed to CIN3+ or cleared (not recorded which).

In the case of this clone: From the germline J gene comes the end of the CDR3, since the read stops 3 residues before it. The chain recombines TRBV6-2 or TRBV6-3 with TRBJ2-2; 9 bases match TRBD2. CDR3 length: 17 amino acids. J lost 9 bases, V lost 1 base, and 12 bases had no gene match. Germline values: CDR1 MNHEY, CDR2 SVGEGT. CDR3 bases read: TGTGCCAGCAGTTACTACGAGCGGGAGGCGTGGCGGCGGGAG. It codes for CASSYYEREAWRRE. The full CDR3 reads CASSYYEREAWRRELFF.

Regarding this clone: The read ends 3 residues before the CDR3 terminus; that terminus is restored from the germline J gene. This chain links TRBV6-2 or TRBV6-3 with TRBJ1-2; D perhaps matches TRBD1 (6 bases). This CDR3 spans 11 amino acids. CDR1 is MNHEY, CDR2 SVGEGT, per germline. The CDR3 bases that were read are TGTGCCAGCGTGAGGGGGAATGAC. It specifies CASVRGND. The entire CDR3 is CASVRGNDYTF.

As concerns this clone: Read sequence stops 3 residues before the CDR3 end, and the germline J gene provides the missing end. V gene TRBV20-1 combines with J gene TRBJ2-7; 8 nucleotides agree with TRBD1. J gave up 6 bases and V 3 bases, and 7 bases lay outside the gene matches. Germline-derived CDR1 and CDR2 are DFQATT and SNEGSKA (reference sequence). The CDR3 length is 13 residues. The DNA read from the CDR3 is TGCAGTGCTAGTGGACAGGGTAGGCGCGAG. Translating it yields CSASGQGRRE. The CDR3 reads in full as CSASGQGRREQYF.

As regards this clone: The sequenced fragment ends 3 residues before the CDR3 boundary, so the rest is inferred from the germline J gene. The rearrangement joins TRBV30 to TRBJ2-3, with 7 bases aligning to TRBD1. The CDR3 spans 13 residues. Germline loops: CDR1 GTSNPN, CDR2 SVGIG (reference sequence). The DNA read from the CDR3 is TGTGCCTGGAGTAGGGCAGGGGGAGAGACG. Protein product: CAWSRAGGET. The whole CDR3 region reads CAWSRAGGETQYF.

The covered CDR3 bases are TGCGCCAGCAGCCGACTAGCGGGGCCAGACAATGAG. Translating it yields CASSRLAGPDNE. The whole CDR3 protein reads CASSRLAGPDNEQFF. The V gene is TRBV5-1, the J gene TRBJ2-1; 11 bases are a match to TRBD2. The read halts 3 residues ahead of the CDR3 end, with the missing end drawn from the germline J gene. The CDR3 length is 15 residues. The V gene end was trimmed by 4 bases and the J gene end by 5 bases; junction bases not matched to a gene: 5. Germline CDR1 reads SGHRS; CDR2 reads YFSETQ.

With respect to this clone: Read data end 3 residues before the CDR3 end; the end is taken from the germline J gene. The rearrangement joins TRBV7-9 to TRBJ1-2; 10 nucleotides match TRBD1. Germline CDR1 and CDR2: SEHNR and FQNEAQ (reference sequence). The CDR3 totals 14 residues. The CDR3 sequence: CASNLGDRGDTYTF. The DNA read from the CDR3 is TGTGCCAGCAACCTTGGGGACAGGGGAGATACC. Variable domain in full (rest from reference TRBV7-9 and TRBJ1-2): DTGVSQNPRHKITKRGQNVTFRCDPISEHNRLYWYRQTLGQGPEFLTYFQNEAQLEKSRLLSDRFSAERPKGSFSTLEIQRTEQGDSAMYLCASNLGDRGDTYTFGSGTRLTVV.

To note about this clone: The observed sequence ends 3 residues before the CDR3 terminus, with the missing tail filled in from the germline J gene. This rearrangement joins TRBV5-1 to TRBJ2-7, with D maybe TRBD1 (5 bases). The ends were cut back, 1 base at V and 4 bases at J, with 6 bases in the middle. The length of the CDR3 is 12 residues. In germline, CDR1 is SGHRS, CDR2 YFSETQ. CDR3 DNA (partial): TGCGCCAGCAGCTTGAGGGGATACGAG. Residues: CASSLRGYE. The entire CDR3 protein is CASSLRGYEQYF.

On this clone itself: The read terminates 3 residues ahead of where the CDR3 ends, so the germline J gene completes it. This sequence joins TRBV19 and TRBJ2-3; 7 bases align to TRBD2. This CDR3 comprises 14 residues. Germline CDR1 LNHDA, CDR2 SQIVND (reference sequence). V shed 5 bases, J shed 6 bases, and the junction held 8 bases outside the gene matches. CDR3 sequence: CASSRSRERDTQYF. The sequenced CDR3 bases are TGTGCCAGTAGTCGCTCGCGGGAGAGGGATACG.

Note on this clone: The observed sequence ends 3 residues before the CDR3 terminus, with the missing tail filled in from the germline J gene. This chain uses TRBV5-1 with TRBJ2-3, with 9 bases aligning to TRBD2. Germline CDR1 and CDR2: SGHRS and YFSETQ. V dropped 0 bases and J dropped 4; count of bases not matched to a gene: 6. This CDR3 has 16 residues. Incomplete CDR3 DNA: TGCGCCAGCAGCTTGGCCTTTCTAGCGGGACCAGATACG. This gives the protein CASSLAFLAGPDT. The entire CDR3 protein reads CASSLAFLAGPDTQYF.

As to this clone: The CDR3 goes on 3 residues after the read ends, and that part is filled in from the germline J gene. V gene TRBV20-1 combines with J gene TRBJ1-1, with TRBD1 identical over 7 bases. CDR3 length: 13 amino acids. Germline CDR1 DFQATT, CDR2 SNEGSKA (reference sequence). Trimming removed 2 bases from V and 5 bases from J; junction bases left unmatched: 5. Here the CDR3 reads CSARTTGVTEAFF. The sequenced CDR3 bases are TGCAGTGCTAGAACCACAGGGGTGACTGAA.

As for this clone: The CDR3 is cut off 3 residues early in the read; its end comes from the germline J gene. The V gene is TRBV18, the J gene TRBJ2-3, with a weak D call TRBD1 (5 bases). V was pared by 5 bases and J by 5 bases, with 14 bases between. The germline gives CDR1 KGHSH, CDR2 LQKENI. The CDR3 is 14 residues long. The CDR3 is CASSTPGPGDTQYF. CDR3 DNA (partial): TGTGCCAGCTCAACTCCAGGGCCGGGAGATACG.

A note on this clone: Read sequence stops 3 residues before the CDR3 end, and the germline J gene provides the missing end. This chain connects TRBV29-1 to TRBJ2-1, with 13 nucleotides matching TRBD2. CDR3 size: 18 residues. Trimming at V came to 8 bases and at J to 0 bases, leaving 13 bases not matched to a gene. Looked up from germline, CDR1 is SQVTM and CDR2 is ANQGSEA. The CDR3 DNA, read in part, is TGCAGCACTTACCTATTCGGGACTAGCGGGAACTCCTACAATGAG. This codes for CSTYLFGTSGNSYNE. The full CDR3 reads CSTYLFGTSGNSYNEQFF.

A word on this clone: The read terminates 3 residues ahead of where the CDR3 ends, so the germline J gene completes it. The V call is TRBV20-1, the J call TRBJ2-2, with 8 bases aligning to TRBD1. CDR1 is DFQATT, CDR2 SNEGSKA, per germline (reference sequence). CDR3 length equals 15 residues. The sequenced CDR3 bases are TGCAGTGCTAGATGGTGGACAGGGTTGGATGAAAAG. Translation: CSARWWTGLDEK. The complete CDR3 protein is CSARWWTGLDEKLFF.

About this clone: The CDR3 extends 3 residues past the end of the read, so its final part is completed from the germline J gene. The V gene is TRBV20-1, the J gene TRBJ2-3; 7 bases line up with TRBD1. Unmatched junction bases numbered 12, after V lost 6 bases and J lost 3 bases. This CDR3 is built from 15 residues. Germline loops: CDR1 DFQATT, CDR2 SNEGSKA (reference sequence). The CDR3 here is CSATLDRAETDTQYF. The DNA read from the CDR3 is TGCAGTGCCACACTCGACAGGGCGGAGACAGATACG.

Points on this clone: The CDR3 end lies 3 residues beyond the end of the read and is filled in from the germline J gene. The chain is built from TRBV19 and TRBJ2-5; 11 bases are a match to TRBD1. V trimming: 6 bases; J trimming: 5 bases; junction bases outside the gene matches: 8. The CDR3 totals 15 residues. Germline loops: CDR1 LNHDA, CDR2 SQIVND (reference sequence). The CDR3 loop reads CASSRTGGWGETQYF. The covered CDR3 bases are TGTGCCAGTAGCAGGACAGGGGGCTGGGGCGAGACC.

With respect to this clone: Sequencing ends 3 residues short of the CDR3 end; the germline J gene provides the rest. This chain uses TRBV5-1 with TRBJ2-5; 12 nucleotides align to TRBD1. Germline V gene data show CDR1 as SGHRS and CDR2 as YFSETQ. Trimming took 2 bases from V and 4 from J; bases not matched to a gene: 6. The CDR3 is 16 amino acids. CDR3 sequence: CASSFQGQGAGETQYF. The covered CDR3 bases are TGCGCCAGCAGCTTTCAGGGACAGGGGGCCGGAGAGACC.

Concerning this clone: The CDR3 end falls 3 residues outside the read, so it is completed with the germline J gene. The rearrangement uses TRBV7-9 and TRBJ1-2; tentative D call: TRBD1 (5 bases). Germline CDR1 and CDR2: SEHNR and FQNEAQ (reference sequence). The CDR3 totals 14 residues. The CDR3 protein is CASRAVGTHYDYTF. The CDR3 DNA, read in part, is TGTGCCAGCAGAGCGGTCGGGACTCACTACGAC.